A selection of T cell receptor beta chains follows, all from one sample in a study of blood T cell repertoires in COVID-19. TCRdb keeps only in-frame clones here, not all; method: immunoSEQ multiplex PCR. The data hold 300,000 or so clones, with about nine tenths observed a single time. Source material: peripheral blood. These receptor sequences come from a man aged 45-65 years with active or convalescent COVID-19. Both conserved end residues are part of each CDR3. Each record gives: D gene, clone size, V gene, J gene, CDR3 DNA, CDR3 protein. The D gene is left open where the match is weak. Clone size is given for some rows only: seen once, a few or many times, or a class if the clone is expanded.

D: .; size: .; V: TRBV5-6; J: TRBJ1-2; DNA: TGTGCCAGCAGCCGGGATGGGGAGGCCGGCTACACCTTC; CDR3: CASSRDGEAGYTF
D: TRBD1; size: .; V: TRBV11-2; J: TRBJ2-3; DNA: TGTGCCAGCAGCCCGGGACAGGGGACAGATACGCAGTATTTT; CDR3: CASSPGQGTDTQYF
D: TRBD1; size: .; V: TRBV5-4; J: TRBJ2-1; DNA: TGTGCCAGCAGCTTGGCCCCAGGGGGTGAGCAGTTCTTC; CDR3: CASSLAPGGEQFF
D: TRBD1; size: few; V: TRBV7-2; J: TRBJ1-2; DNA: TGTGCCAGCAGCTCGACAGGGAACTATGGCTACACCTTC; CDR3: CASSSTGNYGYTF
D: .; size: few; V: TRBV6-4; J: TRBJ1-2; DNA: TGTGCCAGCAGTGACGGGGCTGGCTACACCTTC; CDR3: CASSDGAGYTF
D: TRBD1; size: .; V: TRBV6-6; J: TRBJ1-5; DNA: TGTGCCAGCAGTTACCCGAACAGGGGAGGTCAGCCCCAGCATTTT; CDR3: CASSYPNRGGQPQHF
D: TRBD1; size: .; V: TRBV19; J: TRBJ1-5; DNA: TGTGCCAGTAGTACAGGGGGCAGGCAGCCCCAGCATTTT; CDR3: CASSTGGRQPQHF
D: TRBD1; size: .; V: TRBV29-1; J: TRBJ2-7; DNA: TGCAGCGTTGCCCGGGACAGGGCGGCCGAGCAGTACTTC; CDR3: CSVARDRAAEQYF
D: .; size: .; V: TRBV30; J: TRBJ1-1; DNA: TGTGCCTGGGCGGCAGGGTTGGACACTGAAGCTTTCTTT; CDR3: CAWAAGLDTEAFF
D: .; size: .; V: TRBV6-1; J: TRBJ1-1; DNA: TGTGCCAGCAGTGAAGCAAGACAGCTGAACACTGAAGCTTTCTTT; CDR3: CASSEARQLNTEAFF
D: .; size: few; V: TRBV28; J: TRBJ1-2; DNA: TGTGCCAGCAGCCGGGGATATGGCTACACCTTC; CDR3: CASSRGYGYTF
D: TRBD1; size: .; V: TRBV5-1; J: TRBJ2-7; DNA: TGCGCCAGCAGCTCATCCGGGACAGGGGGAAACTCCTACGAGCAGTACTTC; CDR3: CASSSSGTGGNSYEQYF
D: TRBD1; size: .; V: TRBV28; J: TRBJ2-5; DNA: TGTGCCAGCAGTCCCGGGACAGGGGGCTTCGAGACCCAGTACTTC; CDR3: CASSPGTGGFETQYF
D: TRBD2; size: once; V: TRBV24-1; J: TRBJ2-2; DNA: TGTGCCACCAGTGATTCCGGGACTAGCGGGGGTTTGAACACCGGGGAGCTGTTTTTT; CDR3: CATSDSGTSGGLNTGELFF
D: .; size: .; V: TRBV11-1; J: TRBJ2-7; DNA: TGTGCCAGCAGCTTGAATGGCGGATACGAGCAGTACTTC; CDR3: CASSLNGGYEQYF
D: TRBD1; size: few; V: TRBV2; J: TRBJ2-7; DNA: TGTGCCAGCAGGGGAGTGACAGGGGCTTACGAGCAGTACTTC; CDR3: CASRGVTGAYEQYF
D: TRBD1; size: .; V: TRBV28; J: TRBJ1-1; DNA: TGTGCCAGCAGGATCGGACCCGGGACAGGGGGCACTGAAGCTTTCTTT; CDR3: CASRIGPGTGGTEAFF
D: .; size: .; V: TRBV3-1/TRBV3-2; J: TRBJ1-2; DNA: TGTGCCAGCAGCCAAACCACAGGTCTTCTTGGCTACACCTTC; CDR3: CASSQTTGLLGYTF
D: TRBD1; size: .; V: TRBV7-8; J: TRBJ1-2; DNA: TGTGCCAGCAGCCTAGACAGGGACTATGGCTACACCTTC; CDR3: CASSLDRDYGYTF
D: TRBD1; size: once; V: TRBV19; J: TRBJ2-5; DNA: TGTGCCAGTAGTAGTACAGGGGAAGAGACCCAGTACTTC; CDR3: CASSSTGEETQYF
D: TRBD1; size: once; V: TRBV7-2; J: TRBJ1-1; DNA: TGTGCCAGCAGCAAGAACAGGGGAACTGAAGCTTTCTTT; CDR3: CASSKNRGTEAFF
D: .; size: once; V: TRBV27; J: TRBJ2-5; DNA: TGTGCCAGCAGTGGACATTTTGGGGCCCAGTACTTC; CDR3: CASSGHFGAQYF
D: .; size: .; V: TRBV11-1; J: TRBJ2-3; DNA: TGTGCCAGCAGCTTATCGAGAGATACGCAGTATTTT; CDR3: CASSLSRDTQYF
D: .; size: .; V: TRBV2; J: TRBJ1-6; DNA: TGTGCCAGCAGTGACACGAGCTCCTATAATTCACCCCTCCACTTT; CDR3: CASSDTSSYNSPLHF
D: TRBD2; size: .; V: TRBV2; J: TRBJ2-3; DNA: TGTGCCAGCAGTGGTGCGGGAGGAGGGACAGATACGCAGTATTTT; CDR3: CASSGAGGGTDTQYF
D: .; size: .; V: TRBV2; J: TRBJ1-5; DNA: TGTGCCAGCAGTGAAGGACTGAGGAATCAGCCCCAGCATTTT; CDR3: CASSEGLRNQPQHF
D: .; size: .; V: TRBV6-5; J: TRBJ1-4; DNA: TGTGCCAGCAGTAGGTCGTGGAGGACTAATGAAAAACTGTTTTTT; CDR3: CASSRSWRTNEKLFF
D: .; size: once; V: TRBV18; J: TRBJ1-4; DNA: TGTGCCAGCTCACCAGTAGCTAATGAAAAACTGTTTTTT; CDR3: CASSPVANEKLFF
D: TRBD1; size: .; V: TRBV19; J: TRBJ2-1; DNA: TGTGCCAGTAGTAAAAGGACAGGGGCCTACAATGAGCAGTTCTTC; CDR3: CASSKRTGAYNEQFF
D: .; size: .; V: TRBV10-3; J: TRBJ1-1; DNA: TGTGCCATCAAGGGCAGGGATATCACTGAAGCTTTCTTT; CDR3: CAIKGRDITEAFF
D: .; size: .; V: TRBV7-9; J: TRBJ1-6; DNA: TGTGCCAGCAGCTTAGAAACCAGTGATTCACCCCTCCACTTT; CDR3: CASSLETSDSPLHF
D: TRBD1; size: .; V: TRBV6-6; J: TRBJ1-2; DNA: TGTGCCAGCAGCATGACAGGGATGGAGGACGGCTACACCTTC; CDR3: CASSMTGMEDGYTF
D: .; size: .; V: TRBV2; J: TRBJ1-1; DNA: TGTGCCAGCTCGCTATCGAACACTGAAGCTTTCTTT; CDR3: CASSLSNTEAFF
D: .; size: .; V: TRBV30; J: TRBJ1-1; DNA: TGTGCCTGGCAGGCGCTTATGAACACTGAAGCTTTCTTT; CDR3: CAWQALMNTEAFF
D: .; size: .; V: TRBV18; J: TRBJ1-4; DNA: TGTGCCAGCTCACCCCCGGGAAGTGAAAAACTGTTTTTT; CDR3: CASSPPGSEKLFF
D: .; size: .; V: TRBV28; J: TRBJ1-4; DNA: TGTGCCAGCAGTTCACCCGGGGGTGATGAAAAACTGTTTTTT; CDR3: CASSSPGGDEKLFF
D: .; size: .; V: TRBV10-3; J: TRBJ1-1; DNA: TGTGCCATCAGTGACCTAGGTGAGAACACTGAAGCTTTCTTT; CDR3: CAISDLGENTEAFF
D: TRBD1; size: .; V: TRBV19; J: TRBJ1-4; DNA: TGTGCCAGTAGTCCTGGACAGGGGGCTGAAAAACTGTTTTTT; CDR3: CASSPGQGAEKLFF
D: TRBD1; size: few; V: TRBV18; J: TRBJ1-1; DNA: TGTGCCAGCTCACCACAAGGACAGGGGAATTTTTGGGTGAACACTGAAGCTTTCTTT; CDR3: CASSPQGQGNFWVNTEAFF
D: TRBD1; size: .; V: TRBV7-9; J: TRBJ1-4; DNA: TGTGCCAGCAGCACACAGGGGCCCGACGTCGTGTTTTTT; CDR3: CASSTQGPDVVFF
D: TRBD1; size: .; V: TRBV5-8; J: TRBJ1-2; DNA: TGTGCCAGCAGCCCAACAGGGGGCAACTATGGCTACACCTTC; CDR3: CASSPTGGNYGYTF
D: TRBD1; size: .; V: TRBV4-1; J: TRBJ1-5; DNA: TGCGCCAGCAGCCAAGTTGGGACAGGCTATCAGCCCCAGCATTTT; CDR3: CASSQVGTGYQPQHF